This T cell receptor beta chain was sequenced in a study of post-analysis software for immune sequencing data. Study summary: Recorded disease courses covered relapsing-remitting, secondary progressive and progressive-relapsing multiple sclerosis. Some patients had no subtype annotation.

The trim removed 4 bases at V and 3 bases at J, leaving 12 bases unmatched. The CDR3 runs to 17 residues. Germline-derived CDR1 and CDR2 are SGHTA and FQGNSA. Unique-molecular-identifier-tagged TCR beta cDNA libraries were used. T cells numbering about 1 to 11 million yielded some 500,000 cDNA molecules. One entry per CDR3 protein results from TCRdb running MiXCR on the PCR reads. The sample carries roughly 870,000 distinct CDR3 sequences, approximately 53% recorded once. Only a few counts were recorded for this clonotype. The antigen remains undetermined. Broader study findings: Versus controls, multiple sclerosis patients showed significantly lower diversity (normalized Chao1). Among 5 or 6 TRBV segments more frequent in patients than controls were TRBV5-6, TRBV5-1 and TRBV20-1.

The J gene is TRBJ2-1, the V gene TRBV7-2, with 7 bases fitting TRBD2. This receptor was taken from a girl aged 5-17 years with multiple sclerosis. Input material: blood. The CDR3 DNA reads TGTGCCAGCAGCTCCCGATCCGTCGGACTAGTCTACAATGAGCAGTTCTTC. It encodes CASSSRSVGLVYNEQFF.